Each of the 20 T cell receptor beta chains below was sequenced from the same sample in a study of cytomegalovirus exposure and HLA in healthy donors. Researchers ran the PCR with 60 Vbeta and 13 Jbeta primers. This table comes from immunoSEQ multiplex PCR, and its TCRdb copy is limited to in-frame clones, with some not included. Here the sample spans roughly 240,000 clones, more than 75% being singletons. The sequencing sample was made of PBMCs. All receptors come from a woman in her forties in good health and CMV-seropositive.

The CDR3 DNA sequence: TGTGCCAGCAGCTTTCGGACTAGCGGGGGGAGTGAGACCCAGTACTTC. Translation gives CASSFRTSGGSETQYF. V is TRBV7-2 and J is TRBJ2-5; TRBD2 matches at 14 bases. J gave up 5 bases and V 3 bases, and 5 bases lay outside the gene matches. The CDR3 has 16 residues. Germline CDR1 reads SGHTA; CDR2 reads FQGNSA.

The rearrangement links TRBV2 to TRBJ1-2, with TRBD1 matching 7 bases. Germline V gene sequence: CDR1 SNHLY, CDR2 FYNNEI. The CDR3 runs 13 residues. With 9 bases clipped from V and 2 bases from J, the junction kept 6 bases outside the gene matches. The CDR3 DNA reads as TGTGCCAGAAGATCGACAGGGAACTATGGCTACACCTTC. Its translation is CARRSTGNYGYTF. Combining the CDR3 with reference TRBV2 and TRBJ1-2 gives the whole variable domain EPEVTQTPSHQVTQMGQEVILRCVPISNHLYFYWYRQILGQKVEFLVSFYNNEISEKSEIFDDQFSVERPDGSNFTLKIRSTKLEDSAMYFCARRSTGNYGYTFGSGTRLTVV.

The chain uses TRBV7-2 and TRBJ1-3; D unresolved. The length of the CDR3 is 16 residues. Looked up from germline, CDR1 is SGHTA and CDR2 is FQGNSA. The ends were cut back, 1 base at V and 0 bases at J, with 10 bases in the middle. CDR3 DNA sequence: TGTGCCAGCAGCTTAGACCGGAGTGTCTCTGGAAACACCATATATTTT. It translates to CASSLDRSVSGNTIYF.

Comment on this clone: Other DNA variants within this sample encode the same CDR3. The chain carries TRBV9 and TRBJ2-1, with D maybe TRBD2 (6 bases). V lost 4 bases, J lost 6 bases, and 8 bases lay in between. The CDR3 totals 12 residues. The germline gives CDR1 SGDLS, CDR2 YYNGEE. The DNA for the CDR3 is TGTGCCAGCAGCCCAGCGGGCAATGAGCAGTTCTTC. This translates into CASSPAGNEQFF.

The chain links TRBV5-6 to TRBJ2-7, with TRBD2 identical over 7 bases. V was clipped by 6 bases and J by 3 bases; unmatched bases: 9. Germline loops: CDR1 SGHDT, CDR2 YYEEEE. This CDR3 comprises 14 residues. This CDR3 is CASTEAPGGYEQYF. The CDR3, as DNA: TGTGCCAGCACTGAGGCCCCGGGGGGCTACGAGCAGTACTTC.

The genes are TRBV30 and TRBJ1-2; possible D gene TRBD1, 5 bases. With 0 bases removed from V and 7 bases from J, the gap between germline ends came to 15 bases. Germline V gene lookup returns CDR1 GTSNPN and CDR2 SVGIG (reference sequence). The CDR3 runs 14 residues. For the CDR3, the DNA is TGTGCCTGGAGTGTAAAAAGGACACAGGCTGGCTACACCTTC. Its translation: CAWSVKRTQAGYTF.

A single count supports this clone. The chain employs TRBV7-9 and TRBJ2-5; 8 nucleotides match TRBD2. CDR1 and CDR2 (germline): SEHNR, FQNEAQ (reference sequence). V lost 5 bases, J lost 3 bases, and 5 bases stayed unmatched. The CDR3 length is 14 residues. Written as DNA, the CDR3 is TGTGCCAGCAGCCCTACTAGCGGTGAAGAGACCCAGTACTTC. Amino acids: CASSPTSGEETQYF.

The rearrangement links TRBV4-1 to TRBJ2-6; maybe TRBD1 (6 bases). CDR1 MGHRA and CDR2 YSYEKL come from the germline V gene. The CDR3 length is 14 residues. Trimming removed 6 bases at V and 4 bases at J, with 10 bases between. The CDR3 DNA follows: TGCGCCAGCAGAGAGGGGGAAGGGGCCAACGTCCTGACTTTC. It translates to CASREGEGANVLTF.

The V call is TRBV5-8, the J call TRBJ1-5; a possible D gene is TRBD1 (6 bases). The V end lost 0 bases, the J end lost 0 bases, and 10 bases lay between the germline ends. CDR1 and CDR2 from the germline V gene are SGHTS and YDEGEE. CDR3 size: 16 residues. CDR3 region: CASSLDSGVSNQPQHF. The CDR3 DNA is TGTGCCAGCAGCTTGGATTCAGGGGTTAGCAATCAGCCCCAGCATTTT.

This rearrangement joins TRBV4-1 to TRBJ1-6, with 9 bases aligning to TRBD1. Germline V gene data show CDR1 as MGHRA and CDR2 as YSYEKL. This CDR3 contains 16 residues. With V trimmed by 0 bases and J by 6 bases, 3 bases remained unmatched. The CDR3 loop reads CASSQDRTGVNSPLHF. The CDR3, as DNA: TGCGCCAGCAGCCAAGATCGGACAGGGGTTAATTCACCCCTCCACTTT.

The rearrangement links TRBV7-3 to TRBJ2-7; 9 bases align to TRBD2. The CDR3 runs 15 residues. Germline V gives CDR1 SGHTA, CDR2 FQGTGA. The J segment lost 2 bases and the V segment lost 2 bases, leaving 4 bases of the junction unmatched. The CDR3 DNA reads TGTGCCAGCAGCTTAGGGGGCGGGAGGGCCTACGAGCAGTACTTC. Residues: CASSLGGGRAYEQYF.

This clone was counted once. The rearrangement uses TRBV7-2 and TRBJ1-6, with 10 bases identical to TRBD1. V shed 0 bases, J shed 6 bases, and the junction held 8 bases outside the gene matches. Germline values: CDR1 SGHTA, CDR2 FQGNSA. The CDR3 is made up of 18 amino acids. This CDR3 reads CASSLAASGQGFNSPLHF. The CDR3 coding sequence is TGTGCCAGCAGCTTAGCTGCCTCGGGACAGGGGTTTAATTCACCCCTCCACTTT.

J is TRBJ1-2 and V is TRBV30, with no clear D. CDR1 and CDR2 (germline): GTSNPN, SVGIG (reference sequence). The CDR3 is made up of 12 amino acids. Trimming pared 2 bases from V and 7 bases from J, leaving 11 bases between. The CDR3 here is CAWSNYGIGYTF. CDR3 DNA: TGTGCCTGGAGTAACTACGGTATTGGCTACACCTTC. Filled out from reference TRBV30 and TRBJ1-2, the complete variable domain reads SQTIHQWPATLVQPVGSPLSLECTVEGTSNPNLYWYRQAAGRGLQLLFYSVGIGQISSEVPQNLSASRPQDRQFILSSKKLLLSDSGFYLCAWSNYGIGYTFGSGTRLTVV.

The V and J genes are TRBV11-1 and TRBJ2-7; D is possibly TRBD1 (6 bases). Germline CDR1 reads SGHAT; CDR2 reads FQDESV (reference sequence). V lost 3 bases, J lost 2 bases, and 14 bases lay in between. This CDR3 has 15 residues. In DNA, the CDR3 is TGTGCCAGCAGCTTTGATAGGAACAGGGCCTACGAGCAGTACTTC. Amino acids: CASSFDRNRAYEQYF. The full variable domain, completed using reference TRBV11-1 and TRBJ2-7, is EAEVAQSPRYKITEKSQAVAFWCDPISGHATLYWYRQILGQGPELLVQFQDESVVDDSQLPKDRFSAERLKGVDSTLKIQPAELGDSAMYLCASSFDRNRAYEQYFGPGTRLTVT.

This clone was detected only once. Within the sample, other DNA sequences also encode this same CDR3. The chain joins TRBV30 to TRBJ1-3, with D tentatively TRBD1 (5 bases). Trimming stripped 5 bases from V and 1 base from J, with 6 bases between. Germline CDR1 and CDR2: GTSNPN and SVGIG (reference sequence). The CDR3 totals 12 residues. The DNA of the CDR3 is TGTGCCTGGTCAGGGTCTGGAAACACCATATATTTT. This encodes CAWSGSGNTIYF.

Only one count was recorded for this clone. The chain links TRBV30 to TRBJ1-1; D gene unclear. This CDR3 is built from 13 residues. The V gene's germline CDR1 is GTSNPN and CDR2 SVGIG (reference sequence). V was shortened by 3 bases and J by 9 bases, with 17 bases between the two germline ends. In DNA, the CDR3 is TGTGCCTGGAGATCGGGAAACCCGGGTAAAGCTTTCTTT. It translates to CAWRSGNPGKAFF.

J is TRBJ1-5 and V is TRBV2; D unclear. CDR3 size: 12 residues. Trimming removed 6 bases from V and 7 bases from J, with 10 bases in between. Per germline, CDR1 SNHLY and CDR2 FYNNEI. CDR3 in amino acids: CASRARGQPQHF. In DNA form, the CDR3 reads TGTGCCAGCAGGGCAAGAGGGCAGCCCCAGCATTTT. Combining the CDR3 with reference TRBV2 and TRBJ1-5 gives the whole variable domain EPEVTQTPSHQVTQMGQEVILRCVPISNHLYFYWYRQILGQKVEFLVSFYNNEISEKSEIFDDQFSVERPDGSNFTLKIRSTKLEDSAMYFCASRARGQPQHFGDGTRLSIL.

The gene calls are TRBV25-1 and TRBJ1-6; TRBD1 aligns across 7 bases. Germline V gene data show CDR1 as MGHDK and CDR2 as SYGVNS. The CDR3 sequence is 15 residues long. V lost 7 bases and J lost 4; bases outside the gene matches: 7. The CDR3 DNA sequence: TGTGCCAGCAAACAGGGGATATGGTATAATTCACCCCTCCACTTT. Protein sequence: CASKQGIWYNSPLHF.

CDR3 region: CASSGGLAGGSDEQFF. The CDR3 nucleotides read TGTGCCAGCAGCGGGGGACTAGCGGGAGGGTCGGATGAGCAGTTCTTC. The rearrangement uses TRBV7-9 and TRBJ2-1; 16 bases align to TRBD2. This CDR3 has 16 amino acids. The J segment lost 8 bases and the V segment lost 5 bases, leaving 6 bases of the junction unmatched. Germline-derived CDR1 and CDR2 are SEHNR and FQNEAQ (reference sequence). The whole variable domain, remainder taken from reference TRBV7-9 and TRBJ2-1, is DTGVSQNPRHKITKRGQNVTFRCDPISEHNRLYWYRQTLGQGPEFLTYFQNEAQLEKSRLLSDRFSAERPKGSFSTLEIQRTEQGDSAMYLCASSGGLAGGSDEQFFGPGTRLTVL.

V and J are TRBV5-1 and TRBJ2-7; TRBD2 agrees at 11 bases. Looked up from germline, CDR1 is SGHRS and CDR2 is YFSETQ. The length of the CDR3 is 14 residues. Losses at the gene ends were 4 bases for V and 5 bases for J; bases not matched to a gene: 5. Here the CDR3 reads CASSISGRADEQYF. CDR3 sequence (DNA): TGCGCCAGCAGCATTAGCGGGAGGGCCGACGAGCAGTACTTC.